This T cell receptor beta chain was obtained from a study of identical twins (dated by TCRdb to about 2016). Regarding the complete study: TCR alpha and beta repertoires from monozygotic twins, unrelated adults of various ages and cord blood were deep-sequenced to test whether fetal clonotypes persist. To rule out contamination, the twin experiments were replicated at different times with different library preparation protocols. The full study reports these points: Because the same donors could not be followed over many years, the conclusions depended on cross-sectional statistical analysis. Compared with coincidental sharing between unrelated individuals, out-of-frame TCR alpha sequences shared between twins had an excess of sequences with low generation probability. Abundant cord blood beta clonotypes had fewer insertions, young adult naive repertoires showed a similar but weaker trend, and memory repertoires showed no such trend. Invariant T cells such as MAIT and iNKT could partly confound zero-insertion analyses, although diverse VJ usage argued against such confounding for most clonotypes. The excess sharing between twins in beta out-of-frame sequences was weaker because fewer shared sequences reduced the signal-to-noise ratio. Recombination models systematically underestimated out-of-frame TCR alpha sharing in monozygotic twins but agreed with sharing between unrelated individuals.

The CDR3 sequence holds 19 residues, the cysteine and phenylalanine included. Of all the DNA, just the CDR3 is kept, 57 bases in frame from base 1. V is shortened by 7 bases, J by 9 bases, and the region joining them spans 37 bases. From the germline V gene, CDR1 is SQVTM and CDR2 is ANQGSEA. For this clonotype: Its antigen specificity is not known. Per-base quality was not reported, and no clone a single base away is much larger than it.

The library was obtained by 5' RACE. For sequencing, an Illumina HiSeq 2000 was employed. A universal primer binding site was added through template switching, and the final cDNA carried a unique molecular identifier so that TCR cDNA molecules could be counted accurately. Specific primers in the conserved constant-segment region were used to synthesize first-strand cDNA for the TCR alpha and beta chains. Each cDNA library was double barcoded, with a SMART-Mk sample barcode plus Illumina barcodes, to control for contamination. TruSeq adapter sequences and Illumina sample barcodes were added in two successive PCR steps. The TCR alpha and beta cDNA libraries were sequenced on the Illumina HiSeq platform using custom primers. The source study handled its data this way. Raw reads were processed with MiGEC to extract unique molecular identifiers, and MiXCR was used to determine CDR3 positions. For each individual, recombination models were inferred using an EM algorithm with the repgenHMM and IGoR tools. Shared clonotypes were analyzed with the tcR package in R, and sharing was normalized by the product of cloneset sizes. Out-of-frame nonproductive sequences were analyzed to study raw recombination free of thymic and clonal selection effects. Clones were called with MiXCR by TCRdb after fastp trimmed the public reads at Q25, and only in-frame beta chains were retained. Identical CDR3 proteins give one entry, which carries the most common genes and DNA. The V and J calls were not made by the authors but by TCRdb's processing. This sample gives hundreds of thousands of distinct CDR3 sequences in total; 15% to 20% of them show up just once. The ten biggest clones cover less than 15% of the sample.

All donors were healthy Caucasians. Three pairs of female monozygotic twins, all aged about 18 to 29 years, made up the twin cohort. Peripheral blood mononuclear cells were used as the source from which RNA for TCR libraries was isolated. Separately, the same data were catalogued under a study of T cells expressing NK-cell markers. Per that second paper: Under 10 donors provided sorted CD3+CD56+NKG2C+, CD3+CD56+NKG2C- and CD3+CD56-NKG2C+ T-cell subsets, whose TCR beta-chain repertoires were profiled. Of the eight sequenced donors, seven were found to be HCMV-seropositive and one was found to be HCMV-seronegative. In several experiments an anti-gammadeltaTCR antibody was added to restrict sorting to alphabetaTCR-expressing T cells. In roughly 6 donors, the dominant CD3+CD56+NKG2C+ clonotypes were found to rank among the top 10 CD8+ clonotypes and to make up about 1.0-7.5% of CD8+ T cells. Those dominant clonotypes were again the most abundant among CD3+CD56-NKG2C+ cells in a handful of donors, at about 28.3-65%. Whether the expanded NKG2C-expressing T cell clones were specific for HCMV antigens was left unclear. Randomly selected healthy volunteers, three men and five women, were used as the eight sequenced donors. To determine HCMV serostatus, a commercial ELISA kit was used to detect HCMV-specific IgG in serum. For six donors, unsorted PBMC were also used to sequence bulk peripheral blood T-cell repertoires. MIGEC handled demultiplexing of the reads and grouping by UMI, while MiTCR was used to assemble and quantify clonotypes. Only TCR cDNA sequences supported by at least two reads were kept to exclude erroneous sequences. The tcR package was used for downstream repertoire analysis, with clonotypes matched between fractions based on CDR3 nucleotide sequence plus V segment. Antigen specificity was annotated against VDJdb with VDJmatch, allowing one amino acid substitution in CDR3.

This sequence was found in a woman under 30 in good health. The sample taken for sequencing was PBMCs. The sequence is built from TRBV29-1 and TRBJ2-1, with a weak D call of TRBD2 (6 bases match). The CDR3 amino acid sequence is: CSATPRDSIFLFPGPEQFF. The DNA reads as follows: TGCAGCGCAACTCCCCGGGACTCTATTTTTCTCTTTCCGGGACCTGAGCAGTTCTTC.